Shown below are 8 T cell receptor beta chains from a single sample sequenced in a study of beta chain features in type 1 diabetes. Study findings and constraints: Shorter TCRB CDR3s, moderately but significantly so, were found in Type 1 diabetes patients in all four CD4+ subsets.

No antigen is known for these receptors. Expressed TCRB transcripts were sequenced after all isolated RNA was converted to cDNA. Sequencing was performed with immunoSEQ multiplex PCR; in TCRdb, only in-frame clones are kept and a portion is missing. The repertoire holds about 340,000 clones, about 13% seen once, with 0.015% in the top ten. The sample consisted of naive CD4+ T cells from blood. These receptors were taken from a woman between 18 and 30 years old with type 1 diabetes.

As for this clone: Within the sample, other DNA sequences also encode this same CDR3. The CDR3 sequence: CASSLGLAGVNEQFF. The CDR3 bases are TGTGCCAGCAGCCTCGGACTAGCGGGAGTCAATGAGCAGTTCTTC. The chain has TRBV7-9 and TRBJ2-1, with 13 bases lining up with TRBD2. CDR3 length equals 15 residues. Germline values: CDR1 SEHNR, CDR2 FQNEAQ (reference sequence). V was clipped by 5 bases and J by 6 bases; unmatched bases: 4.

In nucleotides, the CDR3 is TGTGCCAGCAGCTTGTCGGGACAGGGAGGGACTGAAGCTTTCTTT. It is translated as CASSLSGQGGTEAFF. This chain links TRBV5-6 with TRBJ1-1; 9 bases match TRBD1. CDR1 and CDR2 from the germline V gene are SGHDT and YYEEEE. The CDR3 has 15 amino acids. Losses at the gene ends were 1 base for V and 5 bases for J; bases not matched to a gene: 6.

The rearrangement joins TRBV4-2 to TRBJ2-7; D call uncertain. V shed 1 base and J shed 0 bases, with 16 bases lying between them. CDR3 size: 17 residues. Per the germline V gene, CDR1 is LGHNA and CDR2 is YNFKEQ. As DNA, the CDR3 is TGTGCCAGCAGCCAAGGGTTGATAGGAGATCGCTCCTACGAGCAGTACTTC. Residues: CASSQGLIGDRSYEQYF.

This sequence joins TRBV29-1 and TRBJ1-1; TRBD1 matches at 12 bases. CDR1 is SQVTM, CDR2 ANQGSEA, per germline. This CDR3 region has 18 residues. The CDR3 nucleotides are TGCAGTTTTTCCGGACCGGGACAGGGGGCAGGGTGGGACACTGAAGCTTTCTTT. This encodes CSFSGPGQGAGWDTEAFF.

The chain recombines TRBV25-1 with TRBJ2-5, with TRBD2 as a possible D gene (6 bases). The CDR3 is 13 amino acids. Germline V CDR1 and CDR2: MGHDK, SYGVNS. V lost 10 bases and J 3 bases, leaving 15 bases between the germline ends. CDR3 in amino acids: CATGMGGKETQYF. CDR3 in DNA: TGTGCCACCGGGATGGGGGGAAAAGAGACCCAGTACTTC.

DNA for the CDR3: TGCAGCGTTGCCCTACGACTAGCGTTTGAGCAGTTCTTC. It yields the protein CSVALRLAFEQFF. V is TRBV29-1 and J is TRBJ2-1; 8 bases fit TRBD2. The CDR3 covers 13 residues. CDR1 is SQVTM, CDR2 ANQGSEA, per germline. V gave up 4 bases and J gave up 9 bases; unmatched junction bases: 8.

This chain uses TRBV5-4 with TRBJ2-3; 11 nucleotides match TRBD1. Germline V gene lookup returns CDR1 SGHNT and CDR2 YYREEE (reference sequence). Trimming took 3 bases from V and 4 from J; bases not matched to a gene: 10. The CDR3 consists of 17 residues. The CDR3 sequence is CASSSPQDRGRPDTQYF. CDR3 coding DNA: TGTGCCAGCAGCTCGCCCCAGGACAGGGGGCGCCCAGATACGCAGTATTTT.

This sequence joins TRBV7-6 and TRBJ2-6; the D is unclear. This CDR3 has 14 amino acids. Trimming cost V 1 base and J 7 bases, with 8 bases left between them. CDR1 is SGHVS and CDR2 is FNYEAQ in the germline V gene. This CDR3 reads CASSLGGLANVLTF. The CDR3 region has the DNA TGTGCCAGCAGCTTAGGAGGTTTAGCCAACGTCCTGACTTTC.